These 29 T cell receptor beta chains came from one sample sequenced in a study of blood T cell repertoires in COVID-19 (dated by TCRdb to 2020 to 2021). Library preparation employed the immunoSEQ multiplex PCR assay. The immuneACCESS repertoire file appears here via TCRdb, limited to in-frame rearrangements. These files lack a portion of the clones; in checked studies, under half of the deficit traces to unresolved V genes, and the cause of the others is not known. The sample table shows more than 250,000 clones, and around nine tenths are seen once. The ten largest clonotypes hold 1% of the sample. The material sequenced was peripheral blood. The receptors here all came from a man between 45 and 60 years old with active or convalescent COVID-19.

This chain uses TRBV6-1 with TRBJ2-5; the D gene is possibly TRBD1 (6 bases). CDR1 and CDR2 (germline): MNHNS, SASEGT. The CDR3 has 16 residues. V lost 3 bases and J lost 0, with 14 bases in between. In DNA, the CDR3 is TGTGCCAGCAGTGACTGGGACATTAGGTACCAAGAGACCCAGTACTTC. It encodes CASSDWDIRYQETQYF.

This clone was detected only once. The chain recombines TRBV5-1 with TRBJ2-2; tentatively, D is TRBD2 (5 bases). CDR3 size: 16 residues. Germline CDR1 and CDR2: SGHRS and YFSETQ. The V end was cut by 2 bases, the J end by 2 bases, with 13 bases between. CDR3 amino acids: CASSFLGSGNTGELFF. Written as DNA, the CDR3 is TGCGCCAGCAGCTTTTTGGGTTCGGGAAACACCGGGGAGCTGTTTTTT.

This chain links TRBV2 with TRBJ1-4, with a weak D call TRBD1 (6 bases). The V end was cut by 2 bases, the J end by 2 bases, with 9 bases between. Germline values: CDR1 SNHLY, CDR2 FYNNEI. The CDR3 loop spans 15 amino acids. This chain's CDR3 is CASSERGGTNEKLFF. The DNA of the CDR3 is TGTGCCAGCAGTGAAAGGGGGGGTACTAATGAAAAACTGTTTTTT.

The V and J genes are TRBV4-2 and TRBJ1-2; possibly TRBD1 for D (5 bases). The V gene lost 1 base and the J gene lost 2 bases, with 8 bases spanning the gap. CDR1 is LGHNA and CDR2 is YNFKEQ in the germline V gene. The CDR3 sequence is 14 residues long. This chain's CDR3 is CASSQGDSNYGYTF. The CDR3 region has the DNA TGTGCCAGCAGCCAAGGAGACAGCAACTATGGCTACACCTTC.

The gene calls are TRBV30 and TRBJ1-2; 7 bases fit TRBD1. Germline CDR1 is GTSNPN and CDR2 is SVGIG (reference sequence). V was clipped by 6 bases and J by 5 bases; unmatched bases: 12. The CDR3 consists of 14 residues. DNA of the CDR3: TGTGCCTGTTCTCGCCCGGGACAGCAATATGGCTACACCTTC. Protein sequence: CACSRPGQQYGYTF.

The chain employs TRBV5-4 and TRBJ2-5; 8 positions match TRBD2. Germline lookup yields CDR1 SGHNT and CDR2 YYREEE (reference sequence). There are 15 residues in the CDR3. V shed 6 bases, J shed 1 base, and the junction held 8 bases outside the gene matches. The CDR3 DNA sequence: TGTGCCAGCACCCTCTTTCTAGCGGGCCAAGAGACCCAGTACTTC. This translates into CASTLFLAGQETQYF.

The chain uses TRBV29-1 and TRBJ1-2, with 10 bases matching TRBD1. V gave up 6 bases and J gave up 9 bases; unmatched junction bases: 10. Germline loops: CDR1 SQVTM, CDR2 ANQGSEA. CDR3 length: 13 residues. As DNA, the CDR3 is TGCAGCGTGGTTCCGGGACAGGGGTCGAGCTACACCTTC. This translates into CSVVPGQGSSYTF. The variable domain in full, completed from reference TRBV29-1 and TRBJ1-2, reads SAVISQKPSRDICQRGTSLTIQCQVDSQVTMMFWYRQQPGQSLTLIATANQGSEATYESGFVIDKFPISRPNLTFSTLTVSNMSPEDSSIYLCSVVPGQGSSYTFGSGTRLTVV.

This chain links TRBV5-8 with TRBJ1-1; 9 bases align to TRBD1. Germline-derived CDR1 and CDR2 are SGHTS and YDEGEE. The CDR3 is 13 amino acids. Trimming at V came to 4 bases and at J to 11 bases, leaving 9 bases not matched to a gene. The CDR3, as DNA: TGTGCCAGCAGCCGGGACAGGGAAAGTCGGGCTTTCTTT. This codes for CASSRDRESRAFF.

J is TRBJ1-6 and V is TRBV4-3; 10 nucleotides match TRBD1. V was clipped by 3 bases and J by 8 bases; unmatched bases: 7. This CDR3 contains 16 residues. CDR1 LGHNA and CDR2 YSLEER come from the germline V gene. The CDR3 spells CASSQTAGTGDSPLHF. The CDR3 DNA is TGCGCCAGCAGCCAGACAGCTGGGACAGGGGATTCACCCCTCCACTTT.

A word on this clone: The identical CDR3 is also encoded by other nucleotide sequences in the sample. The chain carries TRBV4-3 and TRBJ2-1, with TRBD2 matching over 13 bases. Germline V lookup: CDR1 LGHNA, CDR2 YSLEER. The length of the CDR3 is 16 residues. Unmatched junction bases numbered 0, after V lost 0 bases and J lost 4 bases. CDR3 sequence reads: CASSQETSGGYNEQFF. The DNA of the CDR3 is TGCGCCAGCAGCCAAGAGACTAGCGGGGGGTACAATGAGCAGTTCTTC.

The rearrangement uses TRBV29-1 and TRBJ2-3; D call uncertain. CDR3 length equals 11 residues. V was cut by 7 bases and J by 6 bases, with 11 bases left in between. Per germline, CDR1 SQVTM and CDR2 ANQGSEA. The CDR3 sequence is CSAADWDTQYF. The DNA for the CDR3 is TGCAGCGCCGCAGACTGGGATACGCAGTATTTT.

The rearrangement uses TRBV28 and TRBJ1-1; D possibly corresponds to TRBD1 (6 bases). Per germline, CDR1 MDHEN and CDR2 SYDVKM. The CDR3 runs 12 residues. Trimming stripped 6 bases from V and 7 bases from J, with 12 bases between. The CDR3, as DNA: TGTGCCAGCAGCCGGGGCAGGGGTGAAGCTTTCTTT. This encodes CASSRGRGEAFF.

This chain links TRBV7-9 with TRBJ1-1, with no clear D. The V gene lost 1 base and the J gene lost 7 bases, with 19 bases spanning the gap. The CDR3 is 16 amino acids. Germline CDR1 reads SEHNR; CDR2 reads FQNEAQ (reference sequence). DNA of the CDR3: TGTGCCAGCAGCTTAGAGTACAAAGGGAGCCCCGATGAAGCTTTCTTT. Its translation: CASSLEYKGSPDEAFF.

This clone was counted a few times. This chain links TRBV7-2 with TRBJ1-4, with 10 bases fitting TRBD1. The V segment lost 5 bases and the J segment 0 bases; nucleotides outside the gene matches: 0. This CDR3 has 15 residues. Germline values: CDR1 SGHTA, CDR2 FQGNSA. CDR3: CASSGQGATNEKLFF. The CDR3 nucleotides read TGTGCCAGCAGCGGACAGGGGGCAACTAATGAAAAACTGTTTTTT.

The chain combines TRBV7-2 with TRBJ2-7; 8 positions agree with TRBD2. This CDR3 has 14 amino acids. The germline V gene encodes CDR1 SGHTA and CDR2 FQGNSA. Trimming took 0 bases from V and 3 from J; bases not matched to a gene: 1. CDR3 bases: TGTGCCAGCAGCTTAGCTAGCGGGGTCTACGAGCAGTACTTC. Translating it yields CASSLASGVYEQYF.

The rearrangement joins TRBV2 to TRBJ2-2; D ambiguous. This CDR3 spans 14 amino acids. The germline V gene encodes CDR1 SNHLY and CDR2 FYNNEI. Between the trimmed V and J ends, which lost 8 bases and 0 bases, there was a span of 10 bases. In DNA form, the CDR3 reads TGTGCCAGCGCTAGAAGGACGAACACCGGGGAGCTGTTTTTT. Amino acid sequence: CASARRTNTGELFF.

The chain uses TRBV19 and TRBJ1-1; 8 bases are shared with TRBD1. Trimming removed 6 bases from V and 2 bases from J; junction bases left unmatched: 5. The CDR3 consists of 14 residues. Germline values: CDR1 LNHDA, CDR2 SQIVND (reference sequence). The CDR3 DNA follows: TGTGCCAGTAGGGGGACAGGTTATAACACTGAAGCTTTCTTT. Residues: CASRGTGYNTEAFF.

The chain links TRBV27 to TRBJ2-1; D possibly corresponds to TRBD2 (5 bases). V lost 6 bases, J lost 2 bases, and 14 bases lay in between. This CDR3 comprises 15 residues. Germline assignment: CDR1 MNHEY and CDR2 SMNVEV (reference sequence). The DNA for the CDR3 is TGTGCCAGCAGCTCCTTAATGACTACCTACAATGAGCAGTTCTTC. Translating gives CASSSLMTTYNEQFF.

The rearrangement joins TRBV5-1 to TRBJ1-2, with D possibly being TRBD1 (5 bases). The CDR3 extends over 13 amino acids. V was clipped by 4 bases and J by 3 bases, with 10 bases between them. Germline lookup yields CDR1 SGHRS and CDR2 YFSETQ. CDR3 bases: TGCGCCAGCAGCCTAACGGGGGACTATGGCTACACCTTC. Encoded protein: CASSLTGDYGYTF.

The rearrangement uses TRBV11-2 and TRBJ2-2; no definite D call. The CDR3 length is 12 residues. The V end lost 6 bases, the J end lost 7 bases, and 9 bases lay between the germline ends. Looked up from germline, CDR1 is SGHAT and CDR2 is FQNNGV. Written as DNA, the CDR3 is TGTGCCAGCAGTTTGGAGTTCGGGGAGCTGTTTTTT. Translating gives CASSLEFGELFF.

The chain links TRBV7-9 to TRBJ2-1; D possibly corresponds to TRBD1 (5 bases). The V end lost 3 bases, the J end lost 4 bases, and 7 bases lay between the germline ends. Germline V CDR1 and CDR2: SEHNR, FQNEAQ (reference sequence). This CDR3 has 13 amino acids. CDR3 loop: CASSFGQYNEQFF. The CDR3 DNA sequence: TGTGCCAGCAGCTTCGGACAATACAATGAGCAGTTCTTC.

The rearrangement links TRBV7-9 to TRBJ2-3; 11 positions agree with TRBD2. Trimming took 2 bases from V and 0 from J; bases not matched to a gene: 1. Germline values: CDR1 SEHNR, CDR2 FQNEAQ (reference sequence). This CDR3 region has 16 residues. CDR3 sequence (DNA): TGTGCCAGCAGCTTACGACTAGCGGGGAGCACAGATACGCAGTATTTT. Its protein product is CASSLRLAGSTDTQYF.

The chain carries TRBV11-2 and TRBJ1-2; maybe TRBD1 (6 bases). The germline V gene has CDR1 SGHAT and CDR2 FQNNGV. The CDR3 runs to 14 residues. The V end was cut by 1 base, the J end by 8 bases, with 14 bases between. The CDR3 DNA reads TGTGCCAGCAGCTTAGCAAGGGGGATAGGAGGCTACACCTTC. Its translation is CASSLARGIGGYTF.

The V and J genes are TRBV4-3 and TRBJ2-5; D remains unclear. Germline V gene sequence: CDR1 LGHNA, CDR2 YSLEER. The CDR3 totals 15 residues. The V end was cut by 4 bases, the J end by 0 bases, with 12 bases between. The CDR3 DNA is TGCGCCAGCAGCCGAGGCTCATTGTACCAAGAGACCCAGTACTTC. Translation gives CASSRGSLYQETQYF.

CDR3 loop: CASSLDRGFDEAFF. The CDR3 DNA is TGTGCCAGCAGCTTAGACAGGGGTTTTGATGAAGCTTTCTTT. This chain uses TRBV7-2 with TRBJ1-1, with 7 nucleotides matching TRBD1. Germline V gives CDR1 SGHTA, CDR2 FQGNSA. The CDR3 is 14 amino acids. Germline trimming cut 1 base from V and 7 bases from J; bases unmatched to any gene: 6.

The CDR3 DNA sequence: TGTGCCAGCAGTTCCTCTCGAGACAGTGACCAGTACTTC. Amino acid sequence: CASSSSRDSDQYF. The rearrangement links TRBV6-5 to TRBJ2-5, with D maybe TRBD1 (5 bases). V dropped 4 bases and J dropped 10 bases, with 16 bases sitting between them. This CDR3 comprises 13 residues. Germline V gene data show CDR1 as MNHEY and CDR2 as SVGAGI.

This clone was seen only a few times. This chain uses TRBV14 with TRBJ1-6; 7 bases are shared with TRBD1. J gave up 9 bases and V 0 bases, and 2 bases lay outside the gene matches. There are 14 residues in the CDR3. Germline values: CDR1 SGHDN, CDR2 FVKESK. The DNA for the CDR3 is TGTGCCAGCAGCCAAGACAGGGGGAGTTCACCCCTCCACTTT. It specifies CASSQDRGSSPLHF.

This clone came up a few times. The chain recombines TRBV30 with TRBJ1-5, with a weak D call TRBD1 (6 bases). The CDR3 has 13 amino acids. Looked up from germline, CDR1 is GTSNPN and CDR2 is SVGIG (reference sequence). This chain's CDR3 is CASRQASSGPQHF. CDR3 bases: TGTGCTTCTAGACAGGCCTCATCAGGGCCCCAGCATTTT.

The J gene is TRBJ1-6, the V gene TRBV28, with D perhaps matching TRBD1 (6 bases). In germline, CDR1 is MDHEN, CDR2 SYDVKM. This CDR3 has 17 residues. Deletions cut 5 bases from V and 8 bases from J, with 22 bases between. This chain's CDR3 is CASSPSSGAMRDSPLHF. The CDR3 nucleotides are TGTGCCAGCAGTCCTTCTTCAGGGGCCATGCGGGATTCACCCCTCCACTTT.